One sample yielded the 30 T cell receptor beta chains listed below, sequenced in a study of blood T cell repertoires in COVID-19. Using immunoSEQ multiplex PCR, the repertoire was profiled, and TCRdb retains in-frame clones only, with some absent. The sample contains some 200,000 clones, about 85% of which appear only once. Source material: peripheral blood. The receptors originated from a man in his fifties who had recovered from COVID-19.

This clone was picked up a small number of times. The chain carries TRBV24-1 and TRBJ2-3, with D tentatively TRBD2 (5 bases). V was clipped by 3 bases and J by 2 bases, with 11 bases between them. This CDR3 is built from 15 residues. Germline lookup yields CDR1 KGHDR and CDR2 SFDVKD. This CDR3 is CATSDPHGITDTQYF. The CDR3 nucleotides are TGTGCCACCAGTGATCCCCACGGGATCACAGATACGCAGTATTTT.

J is TRBJ1-6 and V is TRBV4-1; 11 bases are shared with TRBD1. V shed 3 bases and J 10 bases; nucleotides not matched to a gene: 2. This CDR3 is built from 14 residues. CDR1 and CDR2 (germline): MGHRA, YSYEKL. CDR3 protein: CASSQGTGGSPLHF. In nucleotides, the CDR3 is TGCGCCAGCAGCCAGGGGACAGGGGGGTCACCCCTCCACTTT.

The rearrangement uses TRBV5-1 and TRBJ2-1; 8 nucleotides match TRBD2. J lost 3 bases, V lost 0 bases, and 5 bases had no gene match. The CDR3 runs 16 residues. The germline V gene has CDR1 SGHRS and CDR2 YFSETQ. The CDR3 is CASSLDLAGDYNEQFF. The CDR3 nucleotides are TGCGCCAGCAGCTTGGACCTAGCGGGCGACTACAATGAGCAGTTCTTC.

V and J are TRBV10-1 and TRBJ2-7, with 8 bases identical to TRBD1. Germline-derived CDR1 and CDR2 are WNHNN and SYGVQD (reference sequence). The length of the CDR3 is 14 residues. The V and J ends lost 6 bases and 4 bases, in that order; junction bases with no gene match: 8. The CDR3, as DNA: TGCGCCAGCAGCCCTGGACAGGGAGGATACGAGCAGTACTTC. Protein: CASSPGQGGYEQYF.

The chain couples TRBV2 to TRBJ2-3; the D gene is possibly TRBD2 (5 bases). Looked up from germline, CDR1 is SNHLY and CDR2 is FYNNEI. The CDR3 loop spans 14 amino acids. V was pared by 10 bases and J by 2 bases, with 16 bases between. The CDR3 loop reads CATVRTGNTDTQYF. The CDR3 coding sequence is TGTGCCACCGTAAGGACTGGAAACACAGATACGCAGTATTTT.

This rearrangement joins TRBV28 to TRBJ2-3, with D maybe TRBD2 (6 bases). The CDR3 is 14 amino acids. Trimming removed 6 bases from V and 10 bases from J, with 20 bases in between. Germline CDR1 and CDR2: MDHEN and SYDVKM. CDR3 region: CASSLIAGTRSQYF. In DNA form, the CDR3 reads TGTGCCAGCAGCCTCATCGCCGGGACTCGATCGCAGTATTTT.

This chain joins TRBV28 and TRBJ2-7, with 8 bases aligning to TRBD1. Unmatched junction bases numbered 8, after V lost 7 bases and J lost 3 bases. This CDR3 region has 14 residues. The germline gives CDR1 MDHEN, CDR2 SYDVKM. Here the CDR3 reads CASTPDRAHYEQYF. In DNA form, the CDR3 reads TGTGCCAGCACCCCGGACAGGGCCCACTACGAGCAGTACTTC. Full variable domain (rest looked up from reference TRBV28 and TRBJ2-7): DVKVTQSSRYLVKRTGEKVFLECVQDMDHENMFWYRQDPGLGLRLIYFSYDVKMKEKGDIPEGYSVSREKKERFSLILESASTNQTSMYLCASTPDRAHYEQYFGPGTRLTVT.

The chain joins TRBV9 to TRBJ1-2; 7 bases fit TRBD1. There are 15 residues in the CDR3. J lost 4 bases, V lost 5 bases, and 11 bases had no gene match. Germline V CDR1 and CDR2: SGDLS, YYNGEE. The CDR3 protein is CASRSGQNRGYGYTF. The CDR3 nucleotides read TGTGCCAGCAGGTCGGGACAGAACAGGGGCTATGGCTACACCTTC.

The table lists this clone with a few counts. This chain joins TRBV7-2 and TRBJ1-6; the match to TRBD1 covers 9 bases. The CDR3 runs 17 residues. Germline loops: CDR1 SGHTA, CDR2 FQGNSA. The ends lost 5 bases at V and 6 bases at J; junction bases unmatched: 11. The CDR3 spells CASSHGTGFRSNSPLHF. The CDR3, as DNA: TGTGCCAGCAGCCACGGGACAGGGTTCCGAAGTAATTCACCCCTCCACTTT.

This chain uses TRBV14 with TRBJ1-1; 7 bases agree with TRBD1. The CDR3 covers 22 residues. With 4 bases clipped from V and 5 bases from J, the junction kept 31 bases outside the gene matches. Germline V lookup: CDR1 SGHDN, CDR2 FVKESK. The CDR3 protein is CASSLRQGRHEHWGLKLTEAFF. For the CDR3, the DNA is TGTGCCAGCAGCCTACGACAGGGAAGACATGAACACTGGGGCTTAAAACTAACTGAAGCTTTCTTT.

V and J are TRBV6-6 and TRBJ1-5; 9 nucleotides line up with TRBD1. This CDR3 spans 16 amino acids. CDR1 MNHNY and CDR2 SVGAGI come from the germline V gene (reference sequence). The J segment lost 7 bases and the V segment lost 6 bases, leaving 13 bases of the junction unmatched. The chain's CDR3 is CASSYGTGPSRQPQHF. The CDR3 nucleotides are TGTGCCAGCAGCTATGGGACAGGGCCTTCGAGGCAGCCCCAGCATTTT.

The V gene is TRBV12-3 or TRBV12-4, the J gene TRBJ2-6; D unresolved. Deletions cut 8 bases from V and 4 bases from J, with 3 bases between. The CDR3 runs 11 residues. CDR3 sequence: CASRGANVLTF. CDR3 in DNA: TGTGCCAGCCGGGGGGCCAACGTCCTGACTTTC.

This sequence joins TRBV25-1 and TRBJ2-1; perhaps TRBD1 as D (5 bases). V lost 2 bases and J 10 bases, leaving 15 bases between the germline ends. CDR3 length: 14 amino acids. Germline-derived CDR1 and CDR2 are MGHDK and SYGVNS. In DNA form, the CDR3 reads TGTGCCAGCAGTGAAGCCCTGGGGCGGCGGGAGCAGTTCTTC. Amino acid sequence: CASSEALGRREQFF.

The chain carries TRBV4-1 and TRBJ2-5, with 7 bases lining up with TRBD1. Germline trimming cut 4 bases from V and 0 bases from J; bases unmatched to any gene: 5. This CDR3 region has 15 residues. Germline V CDR1 and CDR2: MGHRA, YSYEKL. For the CDR3, the DNA is TGCGCCAGCAGCCCCGGGGACAGAGACCAAGAGACCCAGTACTTC. This translates into CASSPGDRDQETQYF.

The chain links TRBV5-1 to TRBJ2-1; TRBD2 might be the D (5 bases). With 2 bases removed from V and 10 bases from J, the gap between germline ends came to 16 bases. Germline V lookup: CDR1 SGHRS, CDR2 YFSETQ. The CDR3 is 14 amino acids. DNA of the CDR3: TGCGCCAGCAGCTTCCCTAGCCAAGGGAAGGAGCAGTTCTTC. Residues: CASSFPSQGKEQFF.

This chain uses TRBV9 with TRBJ2-2; 10 nucleotides agree with TRBD2. V gave up 4 bases and J gave up 5 bases; unmatched junction bases: 14. Germline CDR1 SGDLS, CDR2 YYNGEE. The CDR3 runs 18 residues. This chain's CDR3 is CASSLGLAGDGSTGELFF. The CDR3 region has the DNA TGTGCCAGCAGCCTCGGGCTAGCGGGAGATGGCTCAACCGGGGAGCTGTTTTTT.

The chain couples TRBV10-3 to TRBJ2-1; 7 bases match TRBD2. Germline-derived CDR1 and CDR2 are ENHRY and SYGVKD. The CDR3 loop spans 15 amino acids. V shed 2 bases and J 3 bases; nucleotides not matched to a gene: 4. CDR3 nucleotide sequence: TGTGCCATCAGTGAGGATGGCGGGAGCTACAATGAGCAGTTCTTC. Amino acid sequence: CAISEDGGSYNEQFF.

V is TRBV28 and J is TRBJ2-1, with 7 bases fitting TRBD1. There are 14 residues in the CDR3. From germline, CDR1 is MDHEN and CDR2 SYDVKM. V was clipped by 2 bases and J by 8 bases; unmatched bases: 6. The CDR3 is CASSLAPTGYEQFF. Written as DNA, the CDR3 is TGTGCCAGCAGTTTAGCCCCGACAGGGTATGAGCAGTTCTTC.

J is TRBJ2-3 and V is TRBV10-2; unclear D gene. Trimming shortened V by 5 bases and J by 5 bases, and 8 bases separated the two germline ends. Germline lookup yields CDR1 WSHSY and CDR2 SAAADI. This CDR3 spans 12 amino acids. The CDR3 region has the DNA TGCGCCAGCAGTAGAGAGCTAGATACGCAGTATTTT. It encodes CASSRELDTQYF.

The chain uses TRBV7-2 and TRBJ2-5; D remains unclear. This CDR3 contains 14 residues. V gave up 5 bases and J gave up 0 bases, with 10 bases separating them. Germline V gene data show CDR1 as SGHTA and CDR2 as FQGNSA. For the CDR3, the DNA is TGTGCCAGCAGCACTCACTCGTACCAAGAGACCCAGTACTTC. Its translation: CASSTHSYQETQYF.

This sequence joins TRBV9 and TRBJ2-3; D ambiguous. Germline V lookup: CDR1 SGDLS, CDR2 YYNGEE. Deletions cut 3 bases from V and 1 base from J, with 3 bases between. This CDR3 has 12 residues. Here the CDR3 reads CASSAGTDTQYF. The CDR3 DNA reads as TGTGCCAGCAGCGCGGGCACAGATACGCAGTATTTT.

The gene calls are TRBV27 and TRBJ1-6, with 9 bases matching TRBD1. The CDR3 extends over 15 amino acids. The V gene's germline CDR1 is MNHEY and CDR2 SMNVEV (reference sequence). With V trimmed by 4 bases and J by 7 bases, 5 bases remained unmatched. In DNA form, the CDR3 reads TGTGCCAGCAGTTCCACCGGGACAGGGAATTCACCCCTCCACTTT. Protein product: CASSSTGTGNSPLHF.

V is TRBV28 and J is TRBJ2-7; the D is unclear. This CDR3 has 14 residues. The V gene lost 2 bases and the J gene lost 1 base, with 9 bases spanning the gap. Germline V lookup: CDR1 MDHEN, CDR2 SYDVKM. Here the CDR3 reads CASSLPADSYEQYF. In DNA form, the CDR3 reads TGTGCCAGCAGTTTACCCGCGGATTCCTACGAGCAGTACTTC.

This chain joins TRBV2 and TRBJ2-1, with D maybe TRBD1 (5 bases). Germline V gene lookup returns CDR1 SNHLY and CDR2 FYNNEI. The CDR3 spans 13 residues. V shed 7 bases and J shed 4 bases, with 11 bases lying between them. CDR3 DNA: TGTGCCAGCACCGGACACCAATACAATGAGCAGTTCTTC. As protein: CASTGHQYNEQFF.

DNA for the CDR3: TGTGCCAGCAGCGGTGGGACTAGCGGGAGGAACAATGAGCAGTTCTTC. Its protein product is CASSGGTSGRNNEQFF. The chain uses TRBV3-1 (or the pseudogene TRBV3-2) and TRBJ2-1; the match to TRBD2 covers 15 bases. The CDR3 runs 16 residues. V trimming: 5 bases; J trimming: 5 bases; junction bases outside the gene matches: 4. Germline loops: CDR1 LGHDT, CDR2 YNNKEL (reference sequence).

This rearrangement joins TRBV28 to TRBJ2-1, with 14 bases aligning to TRBD2. CDR3 length equals 16 residues. Germline trimming cut 5 bases from V and 5 bases from J; bases unmatched to any gene: 5. Germline V gives CDR1 MDHEN, CDR2 SYDVKM. In nucleotides, the CDR3 is TGTGCCAGCAGTATCCAGACTAGCGGGAGGGACAATGAGCAGTTCTTC. It specifies CASSIQTSGRDNEQFF.

CDR3 bases: TGTGCCAGCAGTTTCCTTCCTAGCGCGCCTTACGAGCAGTACTTC. It codes for CASSFLPSAPYEQYF. This sequence joins TRBV28 and TRBJ2-7; D is possibly TRBD2 (6 bases). The V end lost 3 bases, the J end lost 4 bases, and 16 bases lay between the germline ends. CDR3 length equals 15 residues. The germline V gene encodes CDR1 MDHEN and CDR2 SYDVKM.

The rearrangement uses TRBV28 and TRBJ2-2, with 7 positions matching TRBD2. With 10 bases clipped from V and 2 bases from J, the junction kept 7 bases outside the gene matches. Per germline, CDR1 MDHEN and CDR2 SYDVKM. The CDR3 contains 14 residues. This CDR3 reads CATPAGPNTGELFF. Written as DNA, the CDR3 is TGTGCCACCCCAGCGGGACCTAACACCGGGGAGCTGTTTTTT.

The rearrangement uses TRBV30 and TRBJ2-3; D may be TRBD2 (6 bases). The CDR3 contains 15 residues. Deletions cut 1 base from V and 2 bases from J, with 13 bases between. Germline-derived CDR1 and CDR2 are GTSNPN and SVGIG (reference sequence). The CDR3 nucleotides read TGTGCCTGGAGTGGTCTAGCGACCATCACAGATACGCAGTATTTT. It translates to CAWSGLATITDTQYF.

The chain joins TRBV27 to TRBJ1-5; 9 nucleotides line up with TRBD1. Germline trimming cut 4 bases from V and 7 bases from J; bases unmatched to any gene: 11. In germline, CDR1 is MNHEY, CDR2 SMNVEV (reference sequence). This CDR3 contains 16 residues. The CDR3 sequence: CASSSASGQGRQPQHF. The CDR3 nucleotides are TGTGCCAGCAGTTCAGCCTCCGGACAGGGGAGGCAGCCCCAGCATTTT.